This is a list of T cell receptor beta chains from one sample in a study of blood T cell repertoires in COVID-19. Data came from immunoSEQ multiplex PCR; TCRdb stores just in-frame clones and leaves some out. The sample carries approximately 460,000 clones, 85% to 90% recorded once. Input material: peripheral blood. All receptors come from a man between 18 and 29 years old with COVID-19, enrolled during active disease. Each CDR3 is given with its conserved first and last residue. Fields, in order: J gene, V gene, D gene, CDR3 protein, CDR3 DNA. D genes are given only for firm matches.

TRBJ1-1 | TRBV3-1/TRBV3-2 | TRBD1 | CASSDDRGWTEAFF | TGTGCCAGCAGCGACGACAGGGGTTGGACTGAAGCTTTCTTT
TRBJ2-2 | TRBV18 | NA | CASSPTGEVAGELFF | TGTGCCAGCTCACCAACAGGGGAGGTCGCCGGGGAGCTGTTTTTT
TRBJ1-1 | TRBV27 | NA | CASSFGDPNTEAFF | TGTGCCAGCAGTTTCGGGGATCCGAACACTGAAGCTTTCTTT
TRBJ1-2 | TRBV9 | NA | CASSAQLERYGYTF | TGTGCCAGCAGCGCCCAGTTGGAGAGGTATGGCTACACCTTC
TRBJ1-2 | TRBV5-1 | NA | CASSLSVRDPTNYGYTF | TGCGCCAGCAGCTTGAGTGTGCGGGACCCAACTAACTATGGCTACACCTTC
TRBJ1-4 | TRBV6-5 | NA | CASSYSTPTNEKLFF | TGTGCCAGCAGTTACTCGACACCCACTAATGAAAAACTGTTTTTT
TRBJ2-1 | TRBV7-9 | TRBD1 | CASSSWGTGTYNEQFF | TGTGCCAGCAGCTCATGGGGGACAGGGACCTACAATGAGCAGTTCTTC
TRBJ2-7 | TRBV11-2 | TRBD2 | CASSMGLAVYEQYF | TGTGCCAGCAGCATGGGACTAGCGGTCTACGAGCAGTACTTC
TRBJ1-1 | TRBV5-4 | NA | CASSLGIQGINTEAFF | TGTGCCAGCAGCTTGGGGATACAGGGAATCAACACTGAAGCTTTCTTT
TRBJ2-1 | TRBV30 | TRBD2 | CAWSPQFTSGTLKFF | TGTGCCTGGAGTCCCCAGTTCACTAGCGGTACTCTGAAGTTCTTC
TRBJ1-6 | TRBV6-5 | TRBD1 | CASSYHDRAGSPLHF | TGTGCCAGCAGTTATCACGACAGGGCAGGCTCACCCCTCCACTTT
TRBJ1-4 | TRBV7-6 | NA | CASSLANTATNEKLFF | TGTGCCAGCAGCTTAGCTAACACAGCAACTAATGAAAAACTGTTTTTT
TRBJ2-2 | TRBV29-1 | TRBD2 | CSVGLAGDGELFF | TGCAGCGTGGGACTAGCGGGAGACGGGGAGCTGTTTTTT
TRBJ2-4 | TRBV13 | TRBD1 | CASRGRGSENIQYF | TGTGCCAGCAGAGGCAGGGGGTCGGAAAACATTCAGTACTTC
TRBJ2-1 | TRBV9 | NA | CASSVAGAPYNEQFF | TGTGCCAGCAGCGTAGCTGGGGCCCCCTACAATGAGCAGTTCTTC
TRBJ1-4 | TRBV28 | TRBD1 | CASSFRGTGGEKLFF | TGTGCCAGCAGTTTTAGAGGGACAGGGGGCGAAAAACTGTTTTTT
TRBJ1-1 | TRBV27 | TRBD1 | CASSDRGMNTEAFF | TGTGCCAGCAGCGACAGGGGAATGAACACTGAAGCTTTCTTT